Described below is a single T cell receptor (beta chain) sequence and its context. This clonotype was found many times. No antigen is known for it. Base qualities were left out, and no much larger clone turns up one base away. This sample is part of a study of CD8 T cells in ankylosing spondylitis (TCRdb year 2017). Broadly, across the study: To find TCR variants linked to disease, the study profiled T cell receptor beta repertoires in ankylosing spondylitis patients and healthy donors. The whole study cohort included 85 to 120 healthy donors and about two dozen ankylosing spondylitis patients. Peripheral blood was sampled, and synovial fluid was additionally collected from ankylosing spondylitis patients. General study outcomes and caveats: According to the report, matched synovial fluid samples from ankylosing spondylitis patients were significantly enriched for the disease-linked clones. The disease-linked clones had a CD8+ phenotype and were found at relatively low frequencies in peripheral blood. Some motif variants had previously been reported in the synovial fluid and blood of reactive arthritis patients, which suggests shared mechanisms of disease initiation. A TCR beta motif of 8 or 9 highly homologous amino acid variants appeared characteristic of blood from ankylosing spondylitis patients.

Instrument on record: Illumina HiSeq 2500. TCR beta libraries were prepared by quantitative 5'-RACE with molecular barcodes. The paper's processing steps were these. To identify disease-linked TCR variants, a new computational method was used, one built on a probabilistic model of VDJ rearrangement. TCRdb reanalyzed the raw reads on its own, using fastp at Q25 for trimming and MiXCR for clone calling, and kept in-frame beta chains. Identical CDR3 protein sequences are pooled into one entry, listed with their most common genes and DNA. TCRdb assigned the V and J calls; the authors' analysis was not used. The sample records 250,000 to 350,000 distinct CDR3 sequences, 15% to 25% of which are singletons. Jointly, the top ten make up around 8% of the sample. Trimming costs V 5 bases and J 4 bases, and their ends lie 17 bases apart. CDR1 and CDR2 were assigned from the germline V gene as SGHRS and YFSETQ. Measured from the cysteine to the phenylalanine, the CDR3 is 15 residues long. The only DNA kept is the CDR3, 45 bases in frame from the first base.

This sequence was found in a male donor with ankylosing spondylitis or in good health (not recorded which). Recombination joined TRBV5-1 with TRBJ2-3, with the D gene uncertain. The sample taken for sequencing was blood, either unsorted or a sorted T cell fraction (not recorded which). The encoded CDR3 is CASSSQTVHADTQYF. The DNA sequence follows: TGCGCCAGCAGTTCGCAGACCGTTCACGCAGATACGCAGTATTTT.